These 10 T cell receptor beta chains share one sample of origin, sequenced in a study of Ad26.COV2.S vaccination and SARS-CoV-2 variants. Produced via immunoSEQ multiplex PCR; TCRdb's table is partial and in-frame only. The table shows approximately 480,000 clones, with around 90% occurring only once. Treatment defined: around 19 received Ad26.COV2.S at low or high dose, single or two shots; about five received placebo; per-sample allocation not given. Sampling happened 63 days after the first vaccine or placebo injection. The sample consisted of peripheral blood, taken in a trial of Ad26.COV2.S vaccine versus placebo. These receptor sequences come from a person aged 18-65 years who received the Ad26.COV2.S COVID-19 vaccine or a placebo.

J is TRBJ2-7 and V is TRBV14, with 8 bases lining up with TRBD1. The V gene end was trimmed by 4 bases and the J gene end by 1 base; junction bases not matched to a gene: 0. The V gene's germline CDR1 is SGHDN and CDR2 FVKESK. This CDR3 is 13 amino acids long. The CDR3 DNA reads TGTGCCAGCAGCCGACAGGGGTCCTACGAGCAGTACTTC. This codes for CASSRQGSYEQYF.

The V call is TRBV29-1, the J call TRBJ2-7; D is unclear. Germline V gives CDR1 SQVTM, CDR2 ANQGSEA. This CDR3 has 13 residues. Trimming cost V 4 bases and J 0 bases, with 10 bases left between them. Here the CDR3 reads CSVAAAPSYEQYF. The CDR3 coding sequence is TGCAGCGTTGCTGCGGCCCCCTCCTACGAGCAGTACTTC.

The chain is built from TRBV2 and TRBJ2-7; tentatively, D is TRBD1 (5 bases). There are 15 residues in the CDR3. Germline V CDR1 and CDR2: SNHLY, FYNNEI. The V end was cut by 9 bases, the J end by 1 base, with 19 bases between. The chain's CDR3 is CASKRERGPSYEQYF. For the CDR3, the DNA is TGTGCCAGTAAAAGAGAAAGGGGCCCATCCTACGAGCAGTACTTC.

The rearrangement links TRBV5-4 to TRBJ2-1; no definite D call. Germline CDR1 and CDR2: SGHNT and YYREEE (reference sequence). V was pared by 5 bases and J by 5 bases, with 17 bases between. The CDR3 totals 15 residues. This CDR3 is CASSDDPFANNEQFF. CDR3 DNA: TGTGCCAGCAGTGATGACCCTTTTGCAAACAATGAGCAGTTCTTC.

The V and J genes are TRBV29-1 and TRBJ1-1, with D possibly TRBD1 on 5 matching bases. V was cut by 3 bases and J by 10 bases, with 15 bases left in between. This CDR3 is built from 12 residues. Per the germline V gene, CDR1 is SQVTM and CDR2 is ANQGSEA. CDR3: CSVEIPGLGAFF. CDR3 in DNA: TGCAGCGTTGAGATTCCGGGACTGGGAGCTTTCTTT.

This clone is a singleton in its sample. The chain carries TRBV28 and TRBJ1-1; D ambiguous. Trimming pared 7 bases from V and 7 bases from J, leaving 7 bases between. The germline gives CDR1 MDHEN, CDR2 SYDVKM. The CDR3 runs to 10 residues. The CDR3 DNA follows: TGTGCCAGCAAACGGGGTGAAGCTTTCTTT. Amino acids: CASKRGEAFF.

This chain uses TRBV11-3 with TRBJ1-6; D not resolved. The V end lost 5 bases, the J end lost 13 bases, and 12 bases lay between the germline ends. This CDR3 contains 12 residues. Germline V gene sequence: CDR1 SGHNT, CDR2 YENEEA. The CDR3 DNA sequence: TGTGCCAGCAGCGTGCCTGGCGGCCCCCTCCACTTT. It translates to CASSVPGGPLHF. Full variable domain (remainder filled in from reference TRBV11-3 and TRBJ1-6): EAGVVQSPRYKIIEKKQPVAFWCNPISGHNTLYWYLQNLGQGPELLIRYENEEAVDDSQLPKDRFSAERLKGVDSTLKIQPAELGDSAVYLCASSVPGGPLHFGNGTRLTVT.

The CDR3 sequence: CASSQDHFAGEQYF. As DNA, the CDR3 is TGTGCCAGCAGCCAAGATCATTTCGCGGGCGAGCAGTACTTC. The rearrangement joins TRBV14 to TRBJ2-7, with D tentatively TRBD2 (5 bases). V was cut by 0 bases and J by 6 bases, with 12 bases left in between. The CDR3 has 14 residues. In germline, CDR1 is SGHDN, CDR2 FVKESK.

V is TRBV18 and J is TRBJ1-5, with unresolved D. Trimming removed 6 bases from V and 4 bases from J, with 16 bases in between. CDR3 size: 15 residues. Germline V gene lookup returns CDR1 KGHSH and CDR2 LQKENI. CDR3: CASSTSSRENQPQHF. CDR3 coding DNA: TGTGCCAGCTCGACCAGTAGCCGGGAGAATCAGCCCCAGCATTTT.

The chain uses TRBV11-3 and TRBJ2-7, with D uncertain. This CDR3 has 15 residues. Trimming removed 2 bases from V and 7 bases from J, with 18 bases in between. From germline, CDR1 is SGHNT and CDR2 YENEEA. The CDR3 coding sequence is TGTGCCAGCAGCTTAACTCCCACGAACGGCGCTGAGCAGTACTTC. Its translation is CASSLTPTNGAEQYF.